This entry features one T cell receptor beta chain sequence. Its recognized antigen is unknown. Nothing much larger sits one base from this clone, and base qualities are not available. The data were taken from a study of human T cells and chemical hapten exposure (dated by TCRdb to the early 2020s). Regarding the complete study: For sensitization, 2% DPC in acetone was applied to an approximately 2 cm by approximately 2 cm area of upper inner arm skin. Weekly therapeutic DPC doses were additionally applied to the scalp of patients throughout the roughly 23-week study period. Patch testing was performed on the upper back with Finn chambers containing 0.01% DPC, and the patch tests were scored after 6 days according to International Contact Dermatitis Research Group standards. Most of the patients in the cohort were female, and the cohort covered alopecia areata with under or over 50% scalp involvement, alopecia totalis and alopecia universalis. Libraries were pooled for sequencing, and variation in per-sample TCR yields was attributed mainly to small differences in library volumes within the pool. Peripheral blood TCR repertoire changes were tracked in vivo in alopecia patients during primary and secondary sensitization to the hapten diphenylcyclopropenone (DPC). Blood was sampled from patients pre-sensitization (week 0) and at 2, 6 and about 24 weeks after DPC sensitization. Roughly 30 alopecia patients provided blood for TCR sequencing at one to four time points (pre-sensitization, 2, 6 and 24 weeks).

Trimming takes 1 base from V and 2 bases from J, and the germline ends sit 9 bases apart. CDR1 and CDR2, per the germline V gene (reference sequence), are SGHAT and FQDESV. The CDR3, from cysteine to phenylalanine, totals 15 residues. Only CDR3 DNA is held: 45 bases, read in frame from base 1. Library generation was performed with RACE. The data were produced on a NextSeq 500. During library preparation, unique molecular identifiers were attached to individual cDNA molecules so that TCRs could be counted in a quantitative, reproducible way. Both TCR alpha and TCR beta chains were sequenced from each blood RNA sample. The authors' analysis ran thus. Samples had a median of roughly 100,000 TCRs, with a range from roughly 20,000 to 690,600. The Decombinator software suite was used to annotate V, J and CDR3 in the TCR reads. For the PS versus PT1 abundance plots, all samples were subsampled to the same number of TCRs (28,000). Expanded TCRs were defined as absent before sensitization and observed at least eight times at the 2-week time point. Clones were called with MiXCR by TCRdb after fastp trimmed the public reads at Q25, and only in-frame beta chains were retained. Entries are consolidated by CDR3 protein sequence, retaining the most common genes and DNA. The V and J calls, along with clone size, are taken from TCRdb and not from the paper's own processing. This sample gives 180,000 or so distinct CDR3 sequences in total; about a fifth of them show up just once. The leading ten clones occupy under 8.5% of the sample.

Paper-wide results and their limitations: Patch test score was positively correlated with the number of PT1 expanded TCRs, with significance at thresholds 8, 16 and 32 but not at 4. DPC sensitization did not change how many TCRs were above 1 in 1000 frequency, and no evidence was found of alterations in global repertoire structure. Expanded TCRs formed significantly more large CDR3 similarity clusters than pre-sensitization or healthy control sets, consistent with antigen-driven responses. After repeated subsampling, the strength of the expansion versus patch-test correlation and the threshold at which it became significant changed. Alopecia, a presumed autoimmune disease, was present in all patients, so the immune response of the patients might differ from that of healthy individuals.

The sample's time point, from its label and the paper: patch test 1, 2 weeks after DPC sensitization. In light of the paper, this sample's treatment or condition label describes: therapeutic diphenylcyclopropenone sensitization with weekly scalp DPC. Blood at each patch-test visit was drawn before the patch test was applied. To be eligible, patients had to be aged 18 to 70, diagnosed with alopecia and judged suitable for DPC therapy, while pregnant patients were excluded. Unfractionated whole blood was collected in Tempus Blood RNA tubes, and total RNA was extracted from that blood. This clonotype was obtained from a woman aged 50 to 60 with alopecia areata. Some clones in this sample may be carry-over from other donors' samples. The specimen comprised whole blood, sampled in connection with sensitization to the hapten diphenylcyclopropenone (DPC). This receptor chain uses TRBV11-1 and TRBJ2-1; a weak D assignment points to TRBD2 (5 bases agree). In nucleotides, the sequence is TGTGCCAGCAGCTTAGAGGGAGTACCCTACAATGAGCAGTTCTTC. It codes for CASSLEGVPYNEQFF. The full variable domain, with segments outside the CDR3 supplied by the reference TRBV11-1 and TRBJ2-1 proteins, appears as EAEVAQSPRYKITEKSQAVAFWCDPISGHATLYWYRQILGQGPELLVQFQDESVVDDSQLPKDRFSAERLKGVDSTLKIQPAELGDSAMYLCASSLEGVPYNEQFFGPGTRLTVL.